Listed below are T cell receptor beta chains from one sample, sequenced in a study of blood T cell repertoires in COVID-19. Only in-frame clones appear in the TCRdb table, and some are missing; sequencing was by immunoSEQ multiplex PCR. Of 200,000 to 250,000 clones in the sample, about four fifths were seen once. The material sequenced was peripheral blood. These receptors all stem from a man older than 75 with acute or convalescent COVID-19. Each CDR3 is given with its conserved first and last residue. The order of the fields is V gene, clone size, J gene, D gene, CDR3 DNA, CDR3 protein. A D gene is named only where the DNA matches it firmly. A row's size may be missing; if present it is once, few, many or a size class.

TRBV18,.,TRBJ1-6,TRBD1,TGTGCCAGCTCACCACCGATCCGTTACAGGGGTTCAGATTCACCCCTCCACTTT,CASSPPIRYRGSDSPLHF
TRBV24-1,.,TRBJ1-2,.,TGTGCCACCAGTGATGCAGGGAGGGGCTCCCCTAACTATGGCTACACCTTC,CATSDAGRGSPNYGYTF
TRBV19,.,TRBJ1-1,.,TGTGCCAGTAGTAAGGGGCCGAACACTGAAGCTTTCTTT,CASSKGPNTEAFF
TRBV4-2,.,TRBJ2-3,.,TGTGCCAGCAGCCAAGGGACTACAAGCACAGATACGCAGTATTTT,CASSQGTTSTDTQYF
TRBV2,.,TRBJ1-2,.,TGTGCCAGCAGTCCGGGACTTTTGCGCGGTGGCTACACCTTC,CASSPGLLRGGYTF
TRBV19,.,TRBJ1-1,TRBD1,TGTGCCAGTAGTATGGACAGGATTATGAACACTGAAGCTTTCTTT,CASSMDRIMNTEAFF
TRBV19,.,TRBJ1-2,.,TGTGCCAGTATGCAAGCTTATGGCTACACCTTC,CASMQAYGYTF
TRBV4-1,.,TRBJ1-2,.,TGCGCCAGCAGCCTTAATATAGGGGTCGACTATGGCTACACCTTC,CASSLNIGVDYGYTF
TRBV2,once,TRBJ1-4,TRBD1,TGTGCCAGCAGATACCTTACAGGGGCGGGAGAAAAACTGTTTTTT,CASRYLTGAGEKLFF
TRBV24-1,.,TRBJ2-2,TRBD2,TGTGCCACCAGTGATTCCGGGACTACCAACGGGGAGCTGTTTTTT,CATSDSGTTNGELFF
TRBV6-5,.,TRBJ1-4,.,TGTGCCAGCAGTTACTGGGAGACGGCAACTAATGAAAAACTGTTTTTT,CASSYWETATNEKLFF
TRBV6-5,.,TRBJ1-2,.,TGTGCCAGCAGTTGGTGGGGGGGCGATGGCTACACCTTC,CASSWWGGDGYTF
TRBV12-5,.,TRBJ2-3,TRBD1,TGTGCTAGTGGTGTCGGGACAGGGGTTTTGGGCACAGATACGCAGTATTTT,CASGVGTGVLGTDTQYF
TRBV3-1/TRBV3-2,once,TRBJ1-4,TRBD1,TGTGCCAGCAGCCATTTGACAGGGGTGGGCGAAAAACTGTTTTTT,CASSHLTGVGEKLFF
TRBV18,.,TRBJ2-7,.,TGTGCCAGCTCACCGGACAGCTACGAGCAGTACTTC,CASSPDSYEQYF
TRBV27,.,TRBJ1-3,.,TGTGCCAGCATGGCGGCCCTCTCTGGAAACACCATATATTTT,CASMAALSGNTIYF
TRBV28,few,TRBJ1-1,TRBD1,TGTGCCAGCAGCGTACAGGGGGAAGCTTTCTTT,CASSVQGEAFF
TRBV5-4,.,TRBJ1-1,TRBD1,TGTGCCAGCAGCTTGGGACAGGGGACTCTGAACACTGAAGCTTTCTTT,CASSLGQGTLNTEAFF
TRBV10-2,.,TRBJ2-7,TRBD2,TGCGCCAGCAGTGTCACTAGCGGGAGGGGGAGCTCCTACGAGCAGTACTTC,CASSVTSGRGSSYEQYF
TRBV18,few,TRBJ1-1,.,TGTGCCAGCTTCCGACAGGAGAACACTGAAGCTTTCTTT,CASFRQENTEAFF
TRBV6-5,.,TRBJ2-7,TRBD1,TGTGCCAGCAGCTCGGACAGGGCGGCCTACGAGCAGTACTTC,CASSSDRAAYEQYF
TRBV6-5,.,TRBJ2-7,.,TGTGCCAGCAGTTACGGCAGGGCTACCTACGAGCAGTACTTC,CASSYGRATYEQYF
TRBV19,.,TRBJ1-5,TRBD1,TGTGCCAGTAGTTACCTAGACAGGGCCAATCAGCCCCAGCATTTT,CASSYLDRANQPQHF
TRBV18,.,TRBJ1-2,.,TGTGCCAGCTCTCAAGCCGGGAGCGGGGGCTACACCTTC,CASSQAGSGGYTF
TRBV25-1,.,TRBJ2-1,.,TGTGCCAGCAGTCAACTTGCGGGAACCTACAATGAGCAGTTCTTC,CASSQLAGTYNEQFF
TRBV5-1,.,TRBJ2-2,.,TGCGCCAGCAGCTTGGAATCGGGAGTGCGCACCGGGGAGCTGTTTTTT,CASSLESGVRTGELFF
TRBV9,few,TRBJ1-3,.,TGTGCCAGCAGCGCAAACCTACCGGGAACCCCTGGAAACACCATATATTTT,CASSANLPGTPGNTIYF